One sample yielded the 12 T cell receptor beta chains listed below, sequenced in a study of post-analysis software for immune sequencing data. General study results and limits: TRBV5-6, TRBV5-1 and TRBV20-1 belonged to a set of a handful of TRBV segments that were more frequent in patients than controls.

The antigens of these receptors remain unknown. Unique molecular identifiers were built into the TCR beta cDNA libraries. TCRdb redid the calling of the PCR reads with MiXCR, one entry per CDR3 protein. The table lists roughly 650,000 distinct CDR3 sequences, approximately 59% of them singletons. The sequenced sample consisted of blood. The origin of the receptors is a girl aged 2 to 9 with multiple sclerosis.

V and J are TRBV29-1 and TRBJ2-2; 8 positions agree with TRBD1. Germline trimming cut 0 bases from V and 7 bases from J; bases unmatched to any gene: 7. The V gene's germline CDR1 is SQVTM and CDR2 ANQGSEA. The CDR3 totals 15 residues. The DNA of the CDR3 is TGCAGCGTTGAAGACGTCGGGACAGGTTACGGGGAGCTGTTTTTT. It codes for CSVEDVGTGYGELFF.

This sequence joins TRBV12-3 or TRBV12-4 and TRBJ2-2; TRBD2 matches at 7 bases. Trimming at V came to 3 bases and at J to 4 bases, leaving 8 bases not matched to a gene. The CDR3 sequence is 16 residues long. The CDR3 nucleotides are TGTGCCAGCAGTTTGACCATATGGGGGGGCACCGGGGAGCTGTTTTTT. Translation gives CASSLTIWGGTGELFF.

This chain joins TRBV28 and TRBJ2-7; unclear D gene. This CDR3 has 13 amino acids. The V end lost 9 bases, the J end lost 1 base, and 13 bases lay between the germline ends. Germline V gives CDR1 MDHEN, CDR2 SYDVKM. This CDR3 reads CASKQSNSYEQYF. The CDR3 DNA reads as TGTGCCAGTAAACAGTCGAATTCCTACGAGCAGTACTTC. The full variable domain, in which reference TRBV28 and TRBJ2-7 provide the parts outside the CDR3, is DVKVTQSSRYLVKRTGEKVFLECVQDMDHENMFWYRQDPGLGLRLIYFSYDVKMKEKGDIPEGYSVSREKKERFSLILESASTNQTSMYLCASKQSNSYEQYFGPGTRLTVT.

J is TRBJ2-5 and V is TRBV4-1; 11 nucleotides agree with TRBD2. V lost 1 base to trimming and J lost 11 bases; unmatched junction nucleotides: 21. The germline gives CDR1 MGHRA, CDR2 YSYEKL. The CDR3 extends over 19 amino acids. CDR3 sequence (DNA): TGCGCCAGCAGCCAAGGGCGACTAGCGGGGCCCAACTATCCGGCGGAGCAGTACTTC. This codes for CASSQGRLAGPNYPAEQYF.

The chain has TRBV29-1 and TRBJ2-1, with 7 positions matching TRBD2. Per germline, CDR1 SQVTM and CDR2 ANQGSEA. V shed 3 bases and J 6 bases; nucleotides not matched to a gene: 2. The CDR3 has 12 residues. Written as DNA, the CDR3 is TGCAGCGTTGACTCGGGGGGCAATGAGCAGTTCTTC. Its protein product is CSVDSGGNEQFF.

This clonotype appeared a few times. V and J are TRBV28 and TRBJ2-3; D uncertain. The ends were cut back, 6 bases at V and 2 bases at J, with 9 bases in the middle. The length of the CDR3 is 13 residues. Per the germline V gene, CDR1 is MDHEN and CDR2 is SYDVKM. The CDR3 spells CASSARATDTQYF. Written as DNA, the CDR3 is TGTGCCAGCAGCGCTAGGGCCACAGATACGCAGTATTTT.

In its sample, this clonotype was seen a few times. The V gene is TRBV28, the J gene TRBJ2-1; 8 nucleotides align to TRBD2. Germline V CDR1 and CDR2: MDHEN, SYDVKM. The CDR3 sequence is 16 residues long. V gave up 6 bases and J gave up 9 bases; unmatched junction bases: 16. The CDR3 loop is CASSYPPGLARGEQFF. CDR3 DNA: TGTGCCAGCAGCTACCCCCCCGGACTAGCAAGAGGTGAGCAGTTCTTC.

The chain employs TRBV12-3 or TRBV12-4 and TRBJ2-5; TRBD1 agrees at 7 bases. The V gene end was trimmed by 6 bases and the J gene end by 4 bases; junction bases not matched to a gene: 5. The CDR3 spans 13 residues. CDR3 protein: CASRTGDGETQYF. The CDR3 nucleotides are TGTGCCAGCAGAACAGGGGACGGAGAGACCCAGTACTTC.

This rearrangement joins TRBV25-1 to TRBJ1-2; tentative D call: TRBD1 (5 bases). This CDR3 is built from 11 residues. CDR1 and CDR2 (germline): MGHDK, SYGVNS. V lost 2 bases and J 7 bases, leaving 5 bases between the germline ends. The CDR3 DNA is TGTGCCAGCAGTGAACAGGGTGGCTACACCTTC. Its translation is CASSEQGGYTF.

This rearrangement joins TRBV4-1 to TRBJ2-2; TRBD2 agrees at 8 bases. The CDR3 totals 14 residues. Germline V lookup: CDR1 MGHRA, CDR2 YSYEKL. V trimming: 3 bases; J trimming: 9 bases; junction bases outside the gene matches: 6. The CDR3 DNA sequence: TGCGCCAGCAGCCAGGTCGGGGGGGGCCGGGAGCTGTTTTTT. Translated, it gives CASSQVGGGRELFF.

This sequence joins TRBV2 and TRBJ2-3; TRBD2 matches 8 bases. Germline CDR1 reads SNHLY; CDR2 reads FYNNEI. This CDR3 region has 16 residues. Trimming cost V 6 bases and J 2 bases; bases outside gene matches: 10. CDR3 protein: CASSEFLAGPTDTQYF. The CDR3, as DNA: TGTGCCAGCAGCGAATTCCTAGCGGGCCCCACAGATACGCAGTATTTT.

The chain employs TRBV29-1 and TRBJ1-1; D possibly corresponds to TRBD1 (6 bases). The CDR3 is 11 amino acids. CDR1 SQVTM and CDR2 ANQGSEA come from the germline V gene. V lost 4 bases and J 7 bases, leaving 10 bases between the germline ends. CDR3 DNA sequence: TGCAGCGTTGGAGGGGGGGATGAAGCTTTCTTT. It specifies CSVGGGDEAFF.